This T cell receptor beta chain originates from a study of T cells in Graves' hyperthyroidism and ophthalmopathy. In this sample, this clonotype turned up many times. The CDR3 is made up of 13 amino acids. Germline CDR1 and CDR2: DFQATT and SNEGSKA (reference sequence). With 1 base clipped from V and 6 bases from J, the junction kept 3 bases outside the gene matches. TCR beta CDR3 sequences were amplified from RNA transcripts. Using the HTBI primer set, a first-round RT-PCR was run on the TCR CDR3. From the multiplex PCR reads, TCRdb called clonotypes with MiXCR, one entry per CDR3 protein. Of hundreds of thousands of distinct CDR3 sequences listed, about 12% were seen once; the top ten hold around a tenth.

The sequence derives from a young woman with Graves' hyperthyroidism. The gene calls are TRBV20-1 and TRBJ2-1, with 7 bases that match TRBD2. Sequencing was done on a sample of blood. The CDR3: CSARVGLVNEQFF. In DNA form, the CDR3 reads TGCAGTGCTAGAGTTGGACTAGTCAATGAGCAGTTCTTC.